This T cell receptor (beta chain) appears in the sequencing data of a study of vaccination effects on CD4 cells after COVID-19. Study-wide background: The median interval between the second dose and post-vaccine sampling was 72 days.

Antigen-specific CD4+ T cell clonotypes were called by their expansion after viral peptide-pool culture in ViraFEST. It was after more than nine days of culture that CD4+ T cells were isolated. Vaccination of participants consisted of two doses of either the BNT162b2 or mRNA-1273 vaccine. Absence of prior SARS-CoV-2 infection characterized the vaccine recipients, who showed negative nucleocapsid antibodies. Researchers reported culturing 2 million to 2.5 million PBMC in each well, adding about 9.5 IU/ml IL-2 and about 10 ug/ml peptides. Here immunoSEQ multiplex PCR was the method, and the copy in TCRdb shows in-frame clones only, minus some. Among about 72,000 clones listed, approximately 82% were seen once. To note about this clone: The antigen is not known.

The TCR comes from a human donor who received a COVID-19 vaccine. The material was CD4+ T cells from PBMCs cultured with HCoV-229E spike peptides, obtained after COVID-19 vaccination.

Written as DNA, the CDR3 is TGTGCCAGCAGCCTTTACCTCGGACAGGGCTACGAGCAGTACGTC. This sequence encodes CASSLYLGQGYEQYV. The rearrangement links TRBV7-8 to TRBJ2-7; 8 bases match TRBD1. Losses at the gene ends were 5 bases for V and 3 bases for J; bases not matched to a gene: 9. Per the germline V gene, CDR1 is SGHVS and CDR2 is FQNEAQ. This CDR3 is 15 amino acids long.